This TCR beta chain was identified during a study of a mutant IDH1 vaccine in newly diagnosed glioma. Per germline, CDR1 SGHDN and CDR2 FVKESK. The CDR3 extends over 13 amino acids. Between the trimmed V and J ends, which lost 5 bases and 3 bases, there was a span of 8 bases. TCRdb's table, derived via immunoSEQ multiplex PCR, lists solely in-frame clones and lacks some. Among about 94,000 clones listed, about nine tenths were seen once. Concerning this clone: The antigen remains undetermined.

The time point denotes: week 47, end of study. In the vaccine, a single dose held 300 ug of the mutant IDH1 20-mer peptide, along with topical imiquimod. This receptor was identified in a woman aged 45-59 years with glioma. Here the sequenced sample was PBMCs, taken from a glioma patient whose treatment included an IDH1 peptide vaccine. The chain joins TRBV14 to TRBJ2-1; no clear D gene. The CDR3 is CASSSSYYNEQFF. The DNA for the CDR3 is TGTGCCAGCAGCTCTTCATACTACAATGAGCAGTTCTTC.